The rows below give T cell receptor beta chains drawn from one sample of a study of human T cells and chemical hapten exposure. TCRdb re-called the RACE reads with MiXCR, one entry per CDR3 protein. Of fewer than 90,000 distinct CDR3 sequences listed, 6.6% are singletons. Sequencing used whole blood, obtained in connection with sensitization to the hapten diphenylcyclopropenone (DPC). The receptors here all came from a woman in her thirties with alopecia areata. Some clones in this sample may be carry-over from other donors' samples. The CDR3 runs from the conserved cysteine through the conserved F or W. A D gene is named only where the DNA matches it firmly. For some rows the clone size is stated as once, few or many, or as a class when expanded; others skip it.

size: many
V: TRBV20-1
J: TRBJ2-5
D: TRBD2
DNA: TGCAGTGCTAGACTGGGGGGACTAGCCCATTCCCAGTACTTC
CDR3: CSARLGGLAHSQYF

size: few
V: TRBV29-1
J: TRBJ2-3
D: TRBD2
DNA: TGCAGCGGGACTAGCGGGGGAACTAGCACAGATACGCAGTATTTT
CDR3: CSGTSGGTSTDTQYF

size: NA
V: TRBV25-1
J: TRBJ2-3
D: TRBD2
DNA: TGTGCCAGCAGTGAACGGGGCGGGGGATACACAGATACGCAGTATTTT
CDR3: CASSERGGGYTDTQYF

size: few
V: TRBV6-6
J: TRBJ2-2
D: TRBD1
DNA: TGTGCCAGCAGTTACCCAGACGCCGGGACAGTGAACACCGGGGAGCTGTTTTTT
CDR3: CASSYPDAGTVNTGELFF

size: few
V: TRBV29-1
J: TRBJ1-5
D: TRBD1
DNA: TGCAGCGTTCGGACAGGGGGCTTCAATCAGCCCCAGCATTTT
CDR3: CSVRTGGFNQPQHF

size: few
V: TRBV6-1
J: TRBJ2-3
D: TRBD2
DNA: TGTGCCAGCGTCCAGCGGGGGGCCGGTCATACGCAGTATTTT
CDR3: CASVQRGAGHTQYF

size: many
V: TRBV7-2
J: TRBJ1-6
D: NA
DNA: TGTGCCAGCAGAACACAGGGCTATAATTCACCCCTCCACTTT
CDR3: CASRTQGYNSPLHF

size: NA
V: TRBV12-3/TRBV12-4
J: TRBJ1-4
D: NA
DNA: TGTGCCAGCAGTTTAGCTTTTGAAGAAAAACTGTTTTTT
CDR3: CASSLAFEEKLFF

size: many
V: TRBV7-2
J: TRBJ1-1
D: NA
DNA: TGTGCCAGCAGCTTAATGCCAGGGAACACTGAAGCTTTCTTT
CDR3: CASSLMPGNTEAFF

size: few
V: TRBV30
J: TRBJ2-5
D: NA
DNA: TGTGCCTGGAGTAGGCAGCCTCAAGAGACCCAGTACTTC
CDR3: CAWSRQPQETQYF

size: many
V: TRBV20-1
J: TRBJ1-1
D: NA
DNA: TGCGGGCTGACCGTTCCGGGACCCGAAGCTTTCTTT
CDR3: CGLTVPGPEAFF

size: many
V: TRBV28
J: TRBJ1-5
D: TRBD1
DNA: TGTGCCAGCAGTTTGCTCGACAGGGAATTAGATCAGCCCCAGCATTTT
CDR3: CASSLLDRELDQPQHF

size: many
V: TRBV30
J: TRBJ1-5
D: NA
DNA: TGTGCCTGGAGTGTACGTCAGGGGCTGAACAATCAGCCCCAGCATTTT
CDR3: CAWSVRQGLNNQPQHF

size: many
V: TRBV20-1
J: TRBJ1-1
D: NA
DNA: TGCAGTGCTAGAGACCCGGGGGGGTTGGACACTGAAGCTTTCTTT
CDR3: CSARDPGGLDTEAFF

size: many
V: TRBV7-8
J: TRBJ1-2
D: NA
DNA: TGTGCCAGCAGCCACCCAGGTTTTTGGGGCTACACCTTC
CDR3: CASSHPGFWGYTF

size: many
V: TRBV20-1
J: TRBJ1-4
D: NA
DNA: TGCAGTGCTAGAGATTCCGGTCGGGGGGTTGGTGAAAAACTGTTTTTT
CDR3: CSARDSGRGVGEKLFF

size: many
V: TRBV20-1
J: TRBJ2-1
D: TRBD2
DNA: TGCAGTGCCCGACTGCGCGGGGGGGCCAGTGAGCAGTTCTTC
CDR3: CSARLRGGASEQFF

size: many
V: TRBV12-3/TRBV12-4
J: TRBJ2-1
D: NA
DNA: TGTGCCAGCAGTTTATTCGGGGGAGGTCACAATGAGCAGTTCTTC
CDR3: CASSLFGGGHNEQFF

size: NA
V: TRBV3-1
J: TRBJ1-1
D: NA
DNA: TGTGCCAGCAGCCAAGCGGTGGATCTTAACACTGAAGCTTTCTTT
CDR3: CASSQAVDLNTEAFF

size: few
V: TRBV29-1
J: TRBJ2-3
D: NA
DNA: TGCAGCGTTGGAGTAATAGATACGCAGTATTTT
CDR3: CSVGVIDTQYF

size: many
V: TRBV20-1
J: TRBJ2-2
D: TRBD2
DNA: TGCAGTGCTCACCGCCCGGGACTAACGAACACCGGGGAGCTGTTTTTT
CDR3: CSAHRPGLTNTGELFF

size: few
V: TRBV10-2
J: TRBJ1-1
D: TRBD1
DNA: TGCGCCAGCAGTTTGCAGGAGGGGGCTGGCACTGAAGCTTTCTTT
CDR3: CASSLQEGAGTEAFF

size: many
V: TRBV2
J: TRBJ2-3
D: TRBD2
DNA: TGTGCCAGCAGTGCCTTCAGGACTAGCGATCCGCAGTATTTT
CDR3: CASSAFRTSDPQYF

size: many
V: TRBV13
J: TRBJ1-6
D: NA
DNA: TGTGCCAGCAGCTTACGGTCAGGAGACCGTTATAATTCACCCCTCCACTTT
CDR3: CASSLRSGDRYNSPLHF

size: many
V: TRBV20-1
J: TRBJ2-5
D: NA
DNA: TGCAGTGCTATTCAAGAGACCCAGTACTTC
CDR3: CSAIQETQYF

size: NA
V: TRBV7-2
J: TRBJ1-4
D: NA
DNA: TGTGCCAGCAGTGCAACTAATGAAAAACTGTTTTTT
CDR3: CASSATNEKLFF

size: many
V: TRBV6-6
J: TRBJ2-7
D: NA
DNA: TGTGCCAGCAGTTACCGCGGAGCGAACTACGAGCAGTACTTC
CDR3: CASSYRGANYEQYF

size: many
V: TRBV7-6
J: TRBJ2-7
D: NA
DNA: TGTGCCAGCAGCTTAAGGGACTCCTACGAGCAGTACTTC
CDR3: CASSLRDSYEQYF